One sample yielded the 16 T cell receptor beta chains listed below, sequenced in a study of cytomegalovirus exposure and HLA in healthy donors. 13 Jbeta primers and 60 Vbeta primers were used for the PCR. Method: immunoSEQ multiplex PCR; TCRdb's copy keeps in-frame clones and lacks some. Listed are approximately 110,000 clones; about 2% falls within the top ten. The sequenced sample consisted of PBMCs. The source of these receptors is a middle-aged man in good health and CMV-seronegative.

V is TRBV5-1 and J is TRBJ2-7; a weak D match, TRBD2 (6 bases). This CDR3 spans 14 amino acids. The germline V gene encodes CDR1 SGHRS and CDR2 YFSETQ. Trimming took off 5 bases at V and 2 bases at J, with 14 bases between the two ends. CDR3 DNA sequence: TGCGCCAGCAGGAGGAAGGAGGGGCCCTACGAGCAGTACTTC. It specifies CASRRKEGPYEQYF.

The genes are TRBV6-6 and TRBJ2-7; tentatively, D is TRBD1 (7 bases). The V end was cut by 6 bases, the J end by 5 bases, with 11 bases between. Germline CDR1 reads MNHNY; CDR2 reads SVGAGI (reference sequence). The CDR3 sequence is 12 residues long. The DNA of the CDR3 is TGTGCCAGCAGCGGCGGGACAGACGAGCAGTACTTC. Residues: CASSGGTDEQYF.

V is TRBV5-1 and J is TRBJ1-4; 7 nucleotides match TRBD1. Per germline, CDR1 SGHRS and CDR2 YFSETQ. The CDR3 has 14 amino acids. V was pared by 0 bases and J by 10 bases, with 6 bases of the junction left unmatched. The chain's CDR3 is CASSLGQGEGKLFF. CDR3 bases: TGCGCCAGCAGCTTGGGGCAGGGGGAAGGAAAACTGTTTTTT. Full variable domain (remainder filled in from reference TRBV5-1 and TRBJ1-4): KAGVTQTPRYLIKTRGQQVTLSCSPISGHRSVSWYQQTPGQGLQFLFEYFSETQRNKGNFPGRFSGRQFSNSRSEMNVSTLELGDSALYLCASSLGQGEGKLFFGSGTQLSVL.

The CDR3 loop is CASSGGTSGIYEQYF. The CDR3 DNA follows: TGTGCCAGCAGCGGCGGGACTAGCGGGATTTACGAGCAGTACTTC. The genes are TRBV28 and TRBJ2-7; 13 nucleotides align to TRBD2. CDR3 length: 15 residues. The V gene end was trimmed by 6 bases and the J gene end by 4 bases; junction bases not matched to a gene: 6. Germline-derived CDR1 and CDR2 are MDHEN and SYDVKM.

This chain connects TRBV4-2 to TRBJ2-5; 8 bases align to TRBD1. After removal of 1 base from V and 4 bases from J, the junction contained 5 bases not matched to a gene. Germline V CDR1 and CDR2: LGHNA, YNFKEQ. The CDR3 is 15 residues long. CDR3 DNA: TGTGCCAGCAGCCAAGGCCAGGGGGCGGGAGAGACCCAGTACTTC. Protein product: CASSQGQGAGETQYF.

The V call is TRBV7-6, the J call TRBJ2-7; TRBD2 is a possible D gene (6 bases). The V gene lost 5 bases and the J gene lost 0 bases, with 17 bases spanning the gap. Germline CDR1 SGHVS, CDR2 FNYEAQ. The CDR3 length is 16 residues. Written as DNA, the CDR3 is TGTGCCAGCAGCGGAGGTGGAGGGCGCCCCTCCTACGAGCAGTACTTC. Translation: CASSGGGGRPSYEQYF.

This sequence joins TRBV4-2 and TRBJ2-3; 7 bases agree with TRBD2. The V and J ends lost 2 bases and 2 bases, in that order; junction bases with no gene match: 7. CDR1 is LGHNA, CDR2 YNFKEQ, per germline. The CDR3 extends over 16 amino acids. The CDR3 sequence: CASSQKGTTYTDTQYF. In DNA, the CDR3 is TGTGCCAGCAGCCAAAAGGGGACTACCTACACAGATACGCAGTATTTT.

The chain combines TRBV7-9 with TRBJ2-7; no clear D gene. The CDR3 runs to 12 residues. The germline V gene encodes CDR1 SEHNR and CDR2 FQNEAQ (reference sequence). V was shortened by 1 base and J by 6 bases, with 7 bases between the two germline ends. The chain's CDR3 is CASSLGLPEQYF. The CDR3 DNA sequence: TGTGCCAGCAGCTTAGGTCTACCCGAGCAGTACTTC.

The rearrangement uses TRBV5-1 and TRBJ2-3; TRBD2 matches 8 bases. This CDR3 is built from 20 residues. The J segment lost 3 bases and the V segment lost 2 bases, leaving 20 bases of the junction unmatched. Germline loops: CDR1 SGHRS, CDR2 YFSETQ. CDR3 loop: CASSFDPGRAGGSATDTQYF. The CDR3 coding sequence is TGCGCCAGCAGCTTCGATCCGGGGCGGGCGGGAGGATCAGCTACAGATACGCAGTATTTT. The entire variable domain, with the rest obtained from reference TRBV5-1 and TRBJ2-3, is as follows: KAGVTQTPRYLIKTRGQQVTLSCSPISGHRSVSWYQQTPGQGLQFLFEYFSETQRNKGNFPGRFSGRQFSNSRSEMNVSTLELGDSALYLCASSFDPGRAGGSATDTQYFGPGTRLTVL.

V gene TRBV6-6 combines with J gene TRBJ2-7, with D maybe TRBD2 (6 bases). V dropped 8 bases and J dropped 3 bases, with 11 bases sitting between them. This CDR3 is 12 amino acids long. Per germline, CDR1 MNHNY and CDR2 SVGAGI (reference sequence). The CDR3 coding sequence is TGTGCCAGCGGGAGGTACAGCTACGAGCAGTACTTC. Its protein product is CASGRYSYEQYF.

The chain is built from TRBV2 and TRBJ2-2; TRBD1 aligns across 9 bases. Per germline, CDR1 SNHLY and CDR2 FYNNEI. V dropped 3 bases and J dropped 6; count of bases not matched to a gene: 2. The CDR3 contains 14 residues. Here the CDR3 DNA reads TGTGCCAGCAGTGACGACAGGGGGTCCGGGGAGCTGTTTTTT. Amino acid sequence: CASSDDRGSGELFF.

The V and J genes are TRBV5-5 and TRBJ2-7; maybe TRBD2 (6 bases). The CDR3 extends over 14 amino acids. Germline-derived CDR1 and CDR2 are SGHKS and YYEKEE (reference sequence). V shed 6 bases and J shed 0 bases, with 13 bases lying between them. In DNA, the CDR3 is TGTGCCAGCAAGACGGGCGGGATCTCCTACGAGCAGTACTTC. Amino acids: CASKTGGISYEQYF.

The gene calls are TRBV10-2 and TRBJ1-1; D remains ambiguous. CDR3 length equals 13 residues. Germline V CDR1 and CDR2: WSHSY, SAAADI. Between the trimmed V and J ends, which lost 2 bases and 4 bases, there was a span of 8 bases. CDR3: CASSEGPGTEAFF. As DNA, the CDR3 is TGCGCCAGCAGTGAGGGCCCGGGCACTGAAGCTTTCTTT.

This rearrangement joins TRBV7-3 to TRBJ2-7, with 8 bases identical to TRBD1. The junction had 6 bases not matched to a gene; V was cut back by 5 bases and J by 3 bases. The CDR3 loop spans 14 amino acids. Germline CDR1 and CDR2: SGHTA and FQGTGA. In DNA, the CDR3 is TGTGCCAGCAGCAGACAGGGGAGCGTCTACGAGCAGTACTTC. This translates into CASSRQGSVYEQYF.

The chain carries TRBV28 and TRBJ1-1, with D maybe TRBD1 (5 bases). With 7 bases removed from V and 2 bases from J, the gap between germline ends came to 8 bases. The CDR3 extends over 12 amino acids. Germline CDR1 reads MDHEN; CDR2 reads SYDVKM. CDR3 protein: CASKGLNTEAFF. CDR3 DNA sequence: TGTGCCAGCAAGGGACTCAACACTGAAGCTTTCTTT.

The V and J genes are TRBV15 and TRBJ2-1; a possible D gene is TRBD2 (6 bases). Germline assignment: CDR1 LNHNV and CDR2 YYDKDF (reference sequence). V was trimmed by 3 bases and J by 2 bases, leaving 14 bases between them. This CDR3 comprises 16 residues. Written as DNA, the CDR3 is TGTGCCACCAGCAGTCTGGACGGGAGCACCTACAATGAGCAGTTCTTC. It codes for CATSSLDGSTYNEQFF.